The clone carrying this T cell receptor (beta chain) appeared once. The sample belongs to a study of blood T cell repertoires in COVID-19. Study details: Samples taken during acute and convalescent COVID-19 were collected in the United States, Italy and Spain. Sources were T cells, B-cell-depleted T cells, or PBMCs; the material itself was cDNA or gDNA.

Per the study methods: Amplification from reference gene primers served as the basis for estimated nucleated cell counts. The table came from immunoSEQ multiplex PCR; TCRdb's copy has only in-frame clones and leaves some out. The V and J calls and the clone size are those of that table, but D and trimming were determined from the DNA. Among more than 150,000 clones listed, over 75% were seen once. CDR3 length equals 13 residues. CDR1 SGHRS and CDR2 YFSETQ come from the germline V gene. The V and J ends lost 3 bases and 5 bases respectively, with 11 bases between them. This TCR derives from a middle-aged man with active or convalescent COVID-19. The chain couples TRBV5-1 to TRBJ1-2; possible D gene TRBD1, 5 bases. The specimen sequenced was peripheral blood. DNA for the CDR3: TGCGCCAGCAGCTCAGGGATTTCTTATGGCTACACCTTC. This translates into CASSSGISYGYTF.